Given below is one T cell receptor (beta chain) in context. Its antigen is still unknown. This sample is part of a study of cytomegalovirus exposure and HLA in healthy donors. V dropped 6 bases and J dropped 1 base, with 12 bases sitting between them. CDR3 length: 15 residues. Germline values: CDR1 PRHDT, CDR2 FYEKMQ (reference sequence). Study findings and constraints: A later analysis found TCR association rates differed by HLA locus, highest for DRB1 and lowest for HLA-C. TCR beta chains numbering more than 150 were designated cytomegalovirus-associated.

Donors likely had unrecorded immune exposures despite being nominally healthy when sampled. PCR was performed using 60 Vbeta and 13 Jbeta primers. The assay was immunoSEQ multiplex PCR, and TCRdb's table has in-frame clones only and misses some. Of about 150,000 clones listed, 65% to 90% are singletons. V usage is TRBV13 and J usage is TRBJ2-2; perhaps TRBD1 as D (5 bases). The material sequenced was PBMCs. The sequence came from a woman aged 45 to 65 in good health and CMV-seropositive. The chain's CDR3 is CASSSTDRNTGELFF. The CDR3 DNA reads as TGTGCCAGCAGTAGTACCGACAGGAACACCGGGGAGCTGTTTTTT.